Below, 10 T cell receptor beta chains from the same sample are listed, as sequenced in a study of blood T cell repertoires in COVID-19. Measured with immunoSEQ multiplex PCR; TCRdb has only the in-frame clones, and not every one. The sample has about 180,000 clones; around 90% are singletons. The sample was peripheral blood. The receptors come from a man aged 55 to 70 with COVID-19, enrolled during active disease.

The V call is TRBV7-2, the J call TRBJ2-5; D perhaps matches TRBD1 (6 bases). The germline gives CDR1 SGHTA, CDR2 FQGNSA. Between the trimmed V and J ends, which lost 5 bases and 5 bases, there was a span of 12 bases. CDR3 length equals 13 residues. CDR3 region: CASSPDSLETQYF. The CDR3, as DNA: TGTGCCAGCAGCCCGGACAGTCTGGAGACCCAGTACTTC.

This CDR3 reads CASSRDRDGYTF. CDR3 sequence (DNA): TGCGCCAGCAGCCGGGACAGGGATGGCTACACCTTC. The rearrangement joins TRBV5-1 to TRBJ1-2; 9 bases agree with TRBD1. Germline CDR1 reads SGHRS; CDR2 reads YFSETQ. The CDR3 extends over 12 amino acids. After removal of 4 bases from V and 6 bases from J, the junction contained 1 base not matched to a gene.

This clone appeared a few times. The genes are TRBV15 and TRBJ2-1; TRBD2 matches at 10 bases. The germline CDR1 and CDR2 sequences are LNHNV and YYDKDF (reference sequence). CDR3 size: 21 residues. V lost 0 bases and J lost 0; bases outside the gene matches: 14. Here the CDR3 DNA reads TGTGCCACCAGCAGAGAGTGGCTAGCGGGAGAGGTCGGAAGCTCCTACAATGAGCAGTTCTTC. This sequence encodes CATSREWLAGEVGSSYNEQFF. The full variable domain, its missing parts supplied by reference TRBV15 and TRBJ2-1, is DAMVIQNPRYQVTQFGKPVTLSCSQTLNHNVMYWYQQKSSQAPKLLFHYYDKDFNNEADTPDNFQSRRPNTSFCFLDIRSPGLGDTAMYLCATSREWLAGEVGSSYNEQFFGPGTRLTVL.

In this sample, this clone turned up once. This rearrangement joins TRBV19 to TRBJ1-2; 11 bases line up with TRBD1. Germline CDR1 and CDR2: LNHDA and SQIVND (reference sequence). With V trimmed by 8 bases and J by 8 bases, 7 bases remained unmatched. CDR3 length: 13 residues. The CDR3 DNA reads TGTGCCAGTGGGGACAGGGGGATCGAAGGCTACACCTTC. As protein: CASGDRGIEGYTF. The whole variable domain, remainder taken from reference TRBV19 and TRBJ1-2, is DGGITQSPKYLFRKEGQNVTLSCEQNLNHDAMYWYRQDPGQGLRLIYYSQIVNDFQKGDIAEGYSVSREKKESFPLTVTSAQKNPTAFYLCASGDRGIEGYTFGSGTRLTVV.

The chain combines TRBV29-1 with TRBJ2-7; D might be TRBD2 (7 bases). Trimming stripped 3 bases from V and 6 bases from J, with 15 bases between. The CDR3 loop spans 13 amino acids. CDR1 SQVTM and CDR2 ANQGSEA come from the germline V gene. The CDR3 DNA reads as TGCAGCGTTGATAGGGGGGGCGCGGGCGAGCAGTACTTC. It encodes CSVDRGGAGEQYF.

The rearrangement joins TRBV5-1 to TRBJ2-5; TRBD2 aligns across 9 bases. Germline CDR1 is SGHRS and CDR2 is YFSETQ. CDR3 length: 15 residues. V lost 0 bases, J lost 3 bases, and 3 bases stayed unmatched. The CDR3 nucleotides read TGCGCCAGCAGCTTGGGGCCTAGCGGGAAAGAGACCCAGTACTTC. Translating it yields CASSLGPSGKETQYF.

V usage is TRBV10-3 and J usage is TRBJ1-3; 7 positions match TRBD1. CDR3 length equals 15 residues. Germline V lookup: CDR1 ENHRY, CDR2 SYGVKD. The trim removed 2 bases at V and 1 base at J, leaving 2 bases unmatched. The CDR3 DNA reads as TGTGCCATCAGTGAGGACAGGGTGTCTGGAAACACCATATATTTT. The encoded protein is CAISEDRVSGNTIYF.

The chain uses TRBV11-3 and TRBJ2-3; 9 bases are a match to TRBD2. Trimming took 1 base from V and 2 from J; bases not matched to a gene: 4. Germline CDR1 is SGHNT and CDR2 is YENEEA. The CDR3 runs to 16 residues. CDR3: CASSLVAGAHTDTQYF. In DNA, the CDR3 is TGTGCCAGCAGCTTAGTAGCGGGAGCCCACACAGATACGCAGTATTTT.

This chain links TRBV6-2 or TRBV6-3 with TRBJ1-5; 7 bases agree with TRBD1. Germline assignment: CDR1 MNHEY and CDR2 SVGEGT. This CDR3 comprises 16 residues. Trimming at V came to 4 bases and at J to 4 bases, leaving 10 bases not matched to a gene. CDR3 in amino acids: CASSFRGLRENQPQHF. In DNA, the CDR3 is TGTGCCAGCAGTTTTAGGGGGCTTAGAGAAAATCAGCCCCAGCATTTT.

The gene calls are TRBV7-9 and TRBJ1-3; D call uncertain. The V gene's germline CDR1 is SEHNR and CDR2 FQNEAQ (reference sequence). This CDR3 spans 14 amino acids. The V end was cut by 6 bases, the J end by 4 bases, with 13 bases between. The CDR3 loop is CASRSEGGGNTIYF. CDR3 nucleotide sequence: TGTGCCAGCAGAAGTGAGGGTGGGGGAAACACCATATATTTT.